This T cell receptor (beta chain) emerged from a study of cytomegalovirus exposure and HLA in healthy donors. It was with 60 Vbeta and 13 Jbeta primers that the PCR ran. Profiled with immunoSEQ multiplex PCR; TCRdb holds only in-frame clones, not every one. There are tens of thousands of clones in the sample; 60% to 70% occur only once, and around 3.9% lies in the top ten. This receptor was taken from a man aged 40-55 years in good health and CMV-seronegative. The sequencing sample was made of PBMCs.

The CDR3 bases are TGTGCCAGCAGCCCGGGACAGACGACAGATACGCAGTATTTT. Its translation: CASSPGQTTDTQYF. The chain is built from TRBV7-2 and TRBJ2-3, with TRBD1 identical over 7 bases. Germline V lookup: CDR1 SGHTA, CDR2 FQGNSA. V lost 5 bases, J lost 3 bases, and 5 bases stayed unmatched. The CDR3 loop spans 14 amino acids.